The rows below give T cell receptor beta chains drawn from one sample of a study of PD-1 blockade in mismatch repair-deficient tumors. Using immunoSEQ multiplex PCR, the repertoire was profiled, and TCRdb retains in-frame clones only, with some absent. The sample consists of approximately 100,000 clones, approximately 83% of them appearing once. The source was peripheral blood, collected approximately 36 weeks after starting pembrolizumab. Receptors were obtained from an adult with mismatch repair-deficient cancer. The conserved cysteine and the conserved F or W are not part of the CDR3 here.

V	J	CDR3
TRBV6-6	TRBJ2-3	ASSYTGDTQY
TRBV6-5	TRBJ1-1	ASSTDRGTEAF
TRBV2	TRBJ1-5	ASSPTGAGQPQH
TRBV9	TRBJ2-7	ASSVESKGAEQY
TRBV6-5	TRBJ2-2	ASSYQGLRNTGELF
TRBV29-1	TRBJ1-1	SVPGAMNTEAF
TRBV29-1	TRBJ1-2	SVEFAGGRYGYT
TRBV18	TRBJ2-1	ASSTGTGVQTQQF
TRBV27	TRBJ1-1	AAGLGRVTEAF
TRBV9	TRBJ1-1	ASSLNTLPNTEAF
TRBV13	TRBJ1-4	ASSLASRSTNEKLF
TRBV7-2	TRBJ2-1	ASSLGTREQF
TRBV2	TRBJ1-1	ASSESGVTEAF
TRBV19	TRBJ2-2	ASSPRRGGTGELF